This record looks at one TCR beta chain sequence and its context. No antigen is known for it. Libraries were prepared by immunoSEQ multiplex PCR; TCRdb keeps only in-frame clonotypes and omits some of them. The sample holds around 180,000 clones; around 90% are singletons and the top ten take less than 3%. These data come from a study of T cell responses to AZD1222 COVID-19 vaccine. Study background: Both about-4-week and about-12-week second-dose recipients were combined. Findings of the study overall: Clonal diversity may have been underestimated, and the donors were mostly white British, with more females than males. AZD1222 recipients seropositive at baseline numbered only five to seven.

Germline V gene lookup returns CDR1 MNHNS and CDR2 SASEGT. CDR3 length: 15 residues. With 3 bases removed from V and 2 bases from J, the gap between germline ends came to 12 bases. This clonotype was sampled from an adult in good health. This chain connects TRBV6-1 to TRBJ2-3; D possibly corresponds to TRBD1 (6 bases). The specimen comprised peripheral blood, sampled on day 0 of AZD1222 vaccination. DNA for the CDR3: TGTGCCAGCAGTGATCAGGCAGGGGTCACAGATACGCAGTATTTT. Residues: CASSDQAGVTDTQYF.